The 16 T cell receptor beta chains given below trace back to one sample, sequenced in a study of response to subunit inactivated influenza vaccine. TCRdb redid the calling of the RT-PCR reads with MiXCR, one entry per CDR3 protein. The sample has 630,000 or so distinct CDR3 sequences, about a sixth seen once. The specimen comprised PBMCs from blood, sampled less than 13 days after vaccination. The receptors here all came from a man between 50 and 59 years old who received an inactivated influenza vaccine.

CDR3: CASSGTSGSVGEQFF. In DNA, the CDR3 is TGCGCCAGCAGCGGAACTAGCGGGAGTGTGGGTGAGCAGTTCTTC. V is TRBV5-1 and J is TRBJ2-1; 11 bases line up with TRBD2. In germline, CDR1 is SGHRS, CDR2 YFSETQ. The CDR3 totals 15 residues. Trimming cost V 4 bases and J 9 bases; bases outside gene matches: 9.

Ten or more counts support this clonotype. The chain joins TRBV20-1 to TRBJ2-3; D is possibly TRBD1 (6 bases). Trimming removed 0 bases at V and 0 bases at J, with 13 bases between. CDR3 length: 16 residues. Germline V lookup: CDR1 DFQATT, CDR2 SNEGSKA (reference sequence). The CDR3: CSARDFRDTSTDTQYF. DNA for the CDR3: TGCAGTGCTAGAGATTTCCGGGACACTAGCACAGATACGCAGTATTTT.

This clonotype has a handful of counts. The chain is built from TRBV4-3 and TRBJ2-1; 8 bases map to TRBD2. The V gene's germline CDR1 is LGHNA and CDR2 YSLEER. This CDR3 region has 18 residues. The V and J ends lost 0 bases and 3 bases, in that order; junction bases with no gene match: 10. In DNA, the CDR3 is TGCGCCAGCAGCCAAGATCTTAGACGGGAGGGGAGCTACAATGAGCAGTTCTTC. It codes for CASSQDLRREGSYNEQFF.

The chain recombines TRBV4-1 with TRBJ2-2; 7 nucleotides agree with TRBD2. The CDR3 loop spans 16 amino acids. Germline V gene data show CDR1 as MGHRA and CDR2 as YSYEKL. V lost 1 base to trimming and J lost 5 bases; unmatched junction nucleotides: 7. The DNA of the CDR3 is TGCGCCAGCAGCCAAGGGGGACTAATTGGAACCGGGGAGCTGTTTTTT. Translated, it gives CASSQGGLIGTGELFF.

This clonotype showed up many times. The chain joins TRBV6-1 to TRBJ2-7; D is unclear. V was clipped by 6 bases and J by 0 bases, with 15 bases between them. CDR3 length: 15 amino acids. Germline CDR1 is MNHNS and CDR2 is SASEGT. The CDR3 here is CASRTRQASSYEQYF. CDR3 sequence (DNA): TGTGCCAGCAGAACCCGGCAGGCGAGCTCCTACGAGCAGTACTTC.

This clonotype was found a few times. The chain is built from TRBV7-6 and TRBJ2-5, with a possible D match to TRBD2 (6 bases). Germline CDR1 and CDR2: SGHVS and FNYEAQ. V was shortened by 4 bases and J by 2 bases, with 11 bases between the two germline ends. This CDR3 region has 14 residues. CDR3 sequence reads: CASSYTGGQETQYF. The CDR3 region has the DNA TGTGCCAGCAGCTACACCGGGGGACAAGAGACCCAGTACTTC.

J is TRBJ2-7 and V is TRBV28; a possible D gene is TRBD2 (6 bases). This CDR3 has 15 amino acids. Germline V CDR1 and CDR2: MDHEN, SYDVKM. V shed 5 bases and J shed 6 bases, with 20 bases lying between them. CDR3 residues: CASSQIRGYAGEQYF. The CDR3 DNA sequence: TGTGCCAGCAGTCAAATTCGGGGGTACGCGGGCGAGCAGTACTTC.

Only a few counts were recorded for this clonotype. J is TRBJ1-6 and V is TRBV7-9; the match to TRBD1 covers 7 bases. The CDR3 loop spans 15 amino acids. CDR1 and CDR2 from the germline V gene are SEHNR and FQNEAQ (reference sequence). The ends lost 4 bases at V and 9 bases at J; junction bases unmatched: 9. In DNA form, the CDR3 reads TGTGCCAGCAGCTCGGGGCAGGGGGTTTTTTCACCCCTCCACTTT. Translated, it gives CASSSGQGVFSPLHF.

CDR3 coding DNA: TGTGCCAGCAGTTCTCCGGGACAGGCCCCATTTGAGCAGTTCTTC. Translating gives CASSSPGQAPFEQFF. The genes are TRBV6-2 or TRBV6-3 and TRBJ2-1; 8 bases map to TRBD1. Germline loops: CDR1 MNHEY, CDR2 SVGEGT. After removal of 4 bases from V and 9 bases from J, the junction contained 11 bases not matched to a gene. The CDR3 runs to 15 residues.

This clonotype was counted between two and nine times. The CDR3 sequence: CASSQRFLRLGTDTQYF. The CDR3 DNA follows: TGTGCCAGCTCACAGCGGTTTCTCCGGTTGGGCACAGATACGCAGTATTTT. The rearrangement uses TRBV18 and TRBJ2-3, with D perhaps matching TRBD2 (5 bases). V was trimmed by 4 bases and J by 1 base, leaving 18 bases between them. Per the germline V gene, CDR1 is KGHSH and CDR2 is LQKENI. The CDR3 runs 17 residues.

This clonotype was seen a few times. The chain carries TRBV6-2 or TRBV6-3 and TRBJ1-5, with 8 positions matching TRBD1. Germline CDR1 MNHEY, CDR2 SVGEGT. Trimming took 5 bases from V and 6 from J; bases not matched to a gene: 9. This CDR3 has 15 residues. CDR3 protein: CASSTRTGLTQPQHF. The CDR3 coding sequence is TGTGCCAGCAGTACCAGGACAGGGCTTACTCAGCCCCAGCATTTT.

This clonotype came up many times. J is TRBJ1-5 and V is TRBV15, with D possibly being TRBD1 (5 bases). V was pared by 3 bases and J by 3 bases, with 9 bases between. This CDR3 region has 14 residues. Germline V gene lookup returns CDR1 LNHNV and CDR2 YYDKDF (reference sequence). The CDR3 here is CATSRGEVNQPQHF. The CDR3 coding sequence is TGTGCCACCAGCAGGGGGGAAGTCAATCAGCCCCAGCATTTT.

This clonotype was observed a few times. The chain employs TRBV7-2 and TRBJ1-2; 7 bases map to TRBD1. V lost 1 base and J lost 1; bases outside the gene matches: 3. This CDR3 has 15 amino acids. Looked up from germline, CDR1 is SGHTA and CDR2 is FQGNSA. CDR3 in DNA: TGTGCCAGCAGCTTAGGAGGGGGCGGTAACTATGGCTACACCTTC. This codes for CASSLGGGGNYGYTF.

In this sample, this clonotype turned up a few times. V usage is TRBV5-1 and J usage is TRBJ1-2; D perhaps matches TRBD1 (5 bases). V lost 3 bases to trimming and J lost 8 bases, with 23 bases between them. Germline CDR1 reads SGHRS; CDR2 reads YFSETQ. The CDR3 covers 16 residues. The CDR3 is CASSSGDGQGRLGYTF. The CDR3 DNA sequence: TGCGCCAGCAGCTCGGGGGATGGCCAGGGCCGTTTGGGCTACACCTTC.

This chain uses TRBV28 with TRBJ2-3; TRBD2 might be the D (7 bases). CDR1 MDHEN and CDR2 SYDVKM come from the germline V gene. Trimming took 7 bases from V and 1 from J, leaving 18 bases between them. This CDR3 spans 16 amino acids. CDR3 in DNA: TGTGCCAGCAACCCCGGGGGCAGCGGGGGCACAGATACGCAGTATTTT. Translated, it gives CASNPGGSGGTDTQYF.

The genes are TRBV6-5 and TRBJ2-2, with 7 bases fitting TRBD1. Germline CDR1 and CDR2: MNHEY and SVGAGI. The CDR3 runs 17 residues. The V segment lost 4 bases and the J segment 5 bases; nucleotides outside the gene matches: 13. In nucleotides, the CDR3 is TGTGCCAGCAGTTTAGGGGGCGCGAACATCGATACCGGGGAGCTGTTTTTT. Translation: CASSLGGANIDTGELFF.